The T cell receptor beta chain under discussion was sequenced for a study of blood T cell repertoires in COVID-19. Looking at the study overall: Sites across the United States, Italy and Spain contributed samples from acute and convalescent COVID-19. PBMCs, B-cell-depleted T cells, or T cells were the source of the cDNA or gDNA that made up the material.

Method: immunoSEQ multiplex PCR; TCRdb's copy keeps in-frame clones and lacks some. The sample has more than 85,000 clones; roughly 80% are singletons. Germline CDR1 and CDR2: KGHSH and LQKENI. V shed 2 bases and J 6 bases; nucleotides not matched to a gene: 6. The CDR3 sequence is 15 residues long. This sequence was found in a man older than 75 with acute or convalescent COVID-19. The specimen was peripheral blood. The chain uses TRBV18 and TRBJ1-5; the match to TRBD1 covers 8 bases. CDR3 amino acids: CASSPSTGGGQPQHF. CDR3 DNA: TGTGCCAGCTCACCAAGTACAGGGGGAGGTCAGCCCCAGCATTTT.